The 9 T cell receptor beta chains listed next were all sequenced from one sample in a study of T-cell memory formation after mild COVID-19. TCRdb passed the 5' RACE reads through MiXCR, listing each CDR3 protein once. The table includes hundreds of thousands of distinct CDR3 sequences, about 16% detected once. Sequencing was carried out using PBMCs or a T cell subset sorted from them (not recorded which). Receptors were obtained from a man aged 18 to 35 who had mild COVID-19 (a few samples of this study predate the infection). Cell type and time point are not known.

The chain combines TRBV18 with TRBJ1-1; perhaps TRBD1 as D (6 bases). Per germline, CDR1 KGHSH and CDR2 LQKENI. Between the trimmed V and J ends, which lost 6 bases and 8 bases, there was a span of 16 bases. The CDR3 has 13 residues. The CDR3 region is CASSSERGREAFF. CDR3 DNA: TGTGCCAGCTCGTCCGAGAGGGGGAGAGAAGCTTTCTTT.

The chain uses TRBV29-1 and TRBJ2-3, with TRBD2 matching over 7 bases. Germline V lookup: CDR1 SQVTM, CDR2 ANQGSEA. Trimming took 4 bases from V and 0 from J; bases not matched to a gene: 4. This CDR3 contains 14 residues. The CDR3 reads CSVGGGWSTDTQYF. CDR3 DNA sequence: TGCAGCGTTGGGGGGGGTTGGAGCACAGATACGCAGTATTTT.

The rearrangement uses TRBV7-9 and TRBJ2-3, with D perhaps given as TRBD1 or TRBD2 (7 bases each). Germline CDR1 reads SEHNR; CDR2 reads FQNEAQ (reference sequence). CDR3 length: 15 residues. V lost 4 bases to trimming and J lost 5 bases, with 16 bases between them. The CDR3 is CASSSADREGDTQYF. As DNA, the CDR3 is TGTGCCAGCAGCTCCGCTGACAGGGAGGGAGATACGCAGTATTTT.

The DNA for the CDR3 is TGTGCCAGCAGCTTAGCGGCCAATTACTATCAGCCCCAGCATTTT. Its protein product is CASSLAANYYQPQHF. The chain links TRBV7-8 to TRBJ1-5; no clear D gene. Trimming left V 0 bases short and J 5 bases short, with 11 bases between. Germline CDR1 reads SGHVS; CDR2 reads FQNEAQ. The CDR3 has 15 residues.

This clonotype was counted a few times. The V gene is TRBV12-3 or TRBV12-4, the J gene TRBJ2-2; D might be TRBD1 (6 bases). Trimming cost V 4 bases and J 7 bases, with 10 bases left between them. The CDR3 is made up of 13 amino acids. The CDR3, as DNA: TGTGCCAGCAGTTCCACAGGGCTCGGGGAGCTGTTTTTT. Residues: CASSSTGLGELFF.

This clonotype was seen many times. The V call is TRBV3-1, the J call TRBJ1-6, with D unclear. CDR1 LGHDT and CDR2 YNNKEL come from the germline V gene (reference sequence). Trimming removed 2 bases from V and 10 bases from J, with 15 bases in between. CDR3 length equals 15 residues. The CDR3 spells CASSQNEGGGSPLHF. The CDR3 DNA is TGTGCCAGCAGCCAAAACGAAGGAGGAGGCTCACCCCTCCACTTT.

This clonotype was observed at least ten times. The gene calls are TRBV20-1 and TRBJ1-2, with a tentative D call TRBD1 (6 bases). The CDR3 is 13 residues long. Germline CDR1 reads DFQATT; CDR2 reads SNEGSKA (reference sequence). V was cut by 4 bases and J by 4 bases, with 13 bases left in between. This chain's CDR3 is CSANSARGYGYTF. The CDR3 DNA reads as TGCAGTGCTAACTCCGCCAGGGGCTATGGCTACACCTTC.

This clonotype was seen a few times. The CDR3 bases are TGCAGCGTTGCTTGGACTAGGGGGACCCAGTACTTC. This translates into CSVAWTRGTQYF. V gene TRBV29-1 combines with J gene TRBJ2-5, with 7 bases aligning to TRBD2. Germline CDR1 and CDR2: SQVTM and ANQGSEA. V trimming: 4 bases; J trimming: 7 bases; junction bases outside the gene matches: 6. The CDR3 consists of 12 residues.

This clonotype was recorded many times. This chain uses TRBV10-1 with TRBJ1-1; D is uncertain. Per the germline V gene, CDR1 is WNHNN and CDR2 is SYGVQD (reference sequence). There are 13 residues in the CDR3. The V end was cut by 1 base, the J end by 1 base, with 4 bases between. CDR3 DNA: TGCGCCAGCAGTGAGTTCCGGAACACTGAAGCTTTCTTT. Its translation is CASSEFRNTEAFF.